The 2 T cell receptor beta chains listed next were all sequenced from one sample in a study of T-cell reconstitution after alpha-beta-depleted transplantation in children. Unique molecular identifiers tagged the TCRbeta library. TCRdb re-derived calls from the PCR reads in MiXCR, one entry per CDR3 protein. The sample holds 170,000 or so distinct CDR3 sequences; approximately 6.8% are singletons and the top ten take 3% to 3.5%. Here the sequenced sample was PBMCs from the stem cell graft donor, taken from the stem cell graft. These receptors all come from a human donor who donated a stem cell graft to a child with Wiskott-Aldrich syndrome.

J is TRBJ2-7 and V is TRBV20-1; TRBD2 aligns across 9 bases. This CDR3 is 16 amino acids long. Unmatched junction bases numbered 14, after V lost 1 base and J lost 7 bases. Germline V CDR1 and CDR2: DFQATT, SNEGSKA (reference sequence). CDR3 region: CSARGRDSWREGEQYF. The DNA of the CDR3 is TGCAGTGCTAGAGGGAGGGATTCTTGGCGGGAGGGTGAGCAGTACTTC.

This clonotype occurred a few times. The rearrangement joins TRBV27 to TRBJ2-1, with 10 bases fitting TRBD2. Unmatched junction bases numbered 15, after V lost 6 bases and J lost 4 bases. Germline lookup yields CDR1 MNHEY and CDR2 SMNVEV (reference sequence). The CDR3 has 18 residues. This CDR3 reads CASSSLFSGREGYNEQFF. The CDR3 DNA follows: TGTGCCAGCAGCTCCCTCTTCAGCGGGAGGGAGGGTTACAATGAGCAGTTCTTC.